This TCR beta chain was captured by sequencing in a study of control samples from healthy donors and cancer patients. V was trimmed by 0 bases and J by 5 bases, leaving 12 bases between them. Germline lookup yields CDR1 SGDLS and CDR2 YYNGEE. CDR3 size: 15 residues. Sequencing used immunoSEQ multiplex PCR; TCRdb keeps in-frame clones, though not all of them. The table includes approximately 220,000 clones, over 90% detected once. Sequenced sample: blood. This clonotype was sampled from a man in his fifties in good health. The gene calls are TRBV9 and TRBJ1-5, with D uncertain. The CDR3 region has the DNA TGTGCCAGCAGCGTAGGTGCCTCGCCCTATCAGCCCCAGCATTTT. It specifies CASSVGASPYQPQHF.